This TCR beta chain was obtained from a study of CD8 T cells in Susac syndrome. Study as a whole: Within the sequenced group of Susac syndrome patients, over 5 showed active disease and fewer than 10 were in remission.

Reverse transcription used about 0.45 to 1 ug RNA and random hexamers. The amplification used immunoSEQ multiplex PCR on TCR beta CDR3; it spanned 54 Vbeta and 13 Jbeta. MiXCR was run by TCRdb on the immunoSEQ multiplex PCR reads, yielding one entry per CDR3 protein. Counted here are around 230,000 distinct CDR3 sequences, 90% to 97% occurring once; the ten biggest clones make up approximately 0.094%. About this clonotype itself: Antigen: not known.

Whole-study results and caveats: In Susac patients, clonal expansion was not detected in CD4+ cells.

TEMRA cells were enriched by FACS, while CD8+ and CD4+ T cells were obtained through a negative isolation that was performed magnetically. The TCR was taken from a human donor with Susac syndrome. Sequencing was done on a sample of CD4+ T cells from PBMCs.

The CDR3 DNA follows: TGTGCCTGGTTACAGGGGACCGGAAACACCATATATTTT. Translated: CAWLQGTGNTIYF. V gene TRBV30 combines with J gene TRBJ1-3; 7 nucleotides agree with TRBD1. V shed 5 bases, J shed 4 bases, and the junction held 5 bases outside the gene matches. Per the germline V gene, CDR1 is GTSNPN and CDR2 is SVGIG (reference sequence). The length of the CDR3 is 13 residues.